The clone carrying this T cell receptor (beta chain) was seen more than once but under ten times. Looked up from germline, CDR1 is SNHLY and CDR2 is FYNNEI. With 6 bases removed from V and 8 bases from J, the gap between germline ends came to 16 bases. The CDR3 loop spans 14 amino acids. These data come from a study of blood T cell repertoires in COVID-19. Method: immunoSEQ multiplex PCR; TCRdb's copy keeps in-frame clones and lacks some. There are 99,000 or so clones in the sample; about four fifths occur only once, and 8% to 10% lies in the top ten. The receptor was derived from a woman in her 70s with acute or convalescent COVID-19. V and J are TRBV2 and TRBJ1-4; perhaps TRBD1 as D (5 bases). The sample was peripheral blood. The CDR3 nucleotides are TGTGCCAGCAGCCGGGACTCCCGACGGGAAAAACTGTTTTTT. Protein: CASSRDSRREKLFF.